This record concerns one TCR beta chain sequence. This entry is derived from a study of blood T cell repertoires in COVID-19. Study-level background: There were acute and convalescent COVID-19 samples, and they came from the United States, Italy and Spain. PBMCs, B-cell-depleted T cells, or T cells provided the cDNA or gDNA that made up the material.

Donors of Cohort 3 who recovered were those that had two negative PCRs, clearance, or symptom resolution. In the authors' workflow: Using reference gene primer amplification, nucleated cell counts were estimated. Sequencing used immunoSEQ multiplex PCR; TCRdb keeps in-frame clones, though not all of them. The DNA was the basis for D and trimming; V, J and clone size are from that table. The sample holds roughly 200,000 clones, roughly nine tenths seen once. The CDR3 covers 13 residues. Germline loops: CDR1 MNHEY, CDR2 SVGAGI. V was clipped by 6 bases and J by 8 bases; unmatched bases: 8. The TCR originated in a woman aged 30 to 39 who had recovered from COVID-19. The J gene is TRBJ1-1, the V gene TRBV6-5; TRBD1 matches at 8 bases. The sequencing input was PBMCs or T cells enriched from blood (not recorded which). The CDR3 region is CASSPGTGPEAFF. CDR3 bases: TGTGCCAGCAGCCCAGGGACAGGTCCCGAAGCTTTCTTT.